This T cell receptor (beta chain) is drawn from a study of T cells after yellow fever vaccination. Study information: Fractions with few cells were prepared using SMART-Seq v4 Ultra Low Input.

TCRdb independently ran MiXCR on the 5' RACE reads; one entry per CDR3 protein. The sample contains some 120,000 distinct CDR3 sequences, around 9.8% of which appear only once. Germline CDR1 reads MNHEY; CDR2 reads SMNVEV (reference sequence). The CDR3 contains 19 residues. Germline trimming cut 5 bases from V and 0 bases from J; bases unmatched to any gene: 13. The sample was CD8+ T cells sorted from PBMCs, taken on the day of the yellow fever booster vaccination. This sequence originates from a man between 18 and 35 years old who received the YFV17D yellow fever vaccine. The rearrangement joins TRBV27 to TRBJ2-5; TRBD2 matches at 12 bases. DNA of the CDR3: TGTGCCAGCAGTCCGATCCTGACTAGCGGGGGCGAGTACCAAGAGACCCAGTACTTC. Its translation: CASSPILTSGGEYQETQYF.